This T cell receptor beta chain comes out of a study of shared clonotypes between healthy human individuals. On this clone: The antigen remains undetermined.

Here immunoSEQ multiplex PCR was the method, and the copy in TCRdb shows in-frame clones only, minus some. The table has around 1.6 million clones, nearly 99% seen once. Broader study findings: An expected dependence of interdonor clonotype sharing on sequencing depth was noted.

Both subsets, CD45RA+ naive and CD45RA-negative memory, were split from the CD4+ cells. The V end was cut by 0 bases, the J end by 5 bases, with 16 bases between. There are 16 residues in the CDR3. CDR1 SGHTA and CDR2 FQGNSA come from the germline V gene. The origin of this receptor is a man aged 30 to 39 in good health. V and J are TRBV7-2 and TRBJ2-5; maybe TRBD2 (5 bases). Sequenced: naive CD4+ T cells sorted from blood. Subset: CD45RA+ positively selected. For the CDR3, the DNA is TGTGCCAGCAGCTTAGCTGCGCTCGCATCGGGGGAGACCCAGTACTTC. Amino acids: CASSLAALASGETQYF.